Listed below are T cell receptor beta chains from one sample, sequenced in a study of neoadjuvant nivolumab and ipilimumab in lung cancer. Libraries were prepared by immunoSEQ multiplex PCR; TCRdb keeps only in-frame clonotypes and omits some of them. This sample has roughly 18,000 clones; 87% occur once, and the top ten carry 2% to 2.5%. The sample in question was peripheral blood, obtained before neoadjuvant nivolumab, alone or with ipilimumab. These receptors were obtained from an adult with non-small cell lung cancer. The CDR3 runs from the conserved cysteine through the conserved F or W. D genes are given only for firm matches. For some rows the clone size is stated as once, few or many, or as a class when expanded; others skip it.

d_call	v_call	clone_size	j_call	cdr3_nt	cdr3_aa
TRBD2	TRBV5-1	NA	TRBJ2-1	TGCGCCAGCAGCTTGGGGCTAGCGGTTTACAATGAGCAGTTCTTC	CASSLGLAVYNEQFF
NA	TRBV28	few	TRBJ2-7	TGTGCCAGCACCTTGAACAGCGGCGAGCAGTACTTC	CASTLNSGEQYF
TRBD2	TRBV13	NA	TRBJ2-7	TGTGCCAGCAGCCCAAGGACTAGACGGTACGAGCAGTACTTC	CASSPRTRRYEQYF
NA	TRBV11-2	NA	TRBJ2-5	TGTGCCAGCAGCTTATCGGAGACCCAGTACTTC	CASSLSETQYF
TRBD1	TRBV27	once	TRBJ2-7	TGTGCCAGCAGTCAGGCAGGGGGTACCTACGAGCAGTACTTC	CASSQAGGTYEQYF
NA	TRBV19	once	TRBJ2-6	TGTGCCAGTACCCAGGCAGGGGACTCTGGGGCCAACGTCCTGACTTTC	CASTQAGDSGANVLTF
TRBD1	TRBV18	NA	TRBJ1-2	TGTGCCAGCTCACGATTAGGTGCGGGGACAGATCGTAATAACTATGGCTACACCTTC	CASSRLGAGTDRNNYGYTF
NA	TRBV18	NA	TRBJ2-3	TGTGCCAGCTCGGTGGGCCGCACCGATACGCAGTATTTT	CASSVGRTDTQYF
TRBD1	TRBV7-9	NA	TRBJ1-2	TGTGCCAGCAGCGGGTTAGGACAGGCATCGGCCGGCTACACCTTC	CASSGLGQASAGYTF
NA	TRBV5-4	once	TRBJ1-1	TGTGCCAGCAGCTTGTCTCGACAGTCCAACACTGAAGCTTTCTTT	CASSLSRQSNTEAFF
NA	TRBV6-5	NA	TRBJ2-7	TGTGCCAGCAGTTACGGGGCAGGGGTACTCTACGAGCAGTACTTC	CASSYGAGVLYEQYF
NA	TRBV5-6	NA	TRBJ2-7	TGTGCCAGCAGCTTGGCGAACTCCTACGAGCAGTACTTC	CASSLANSYEQYF
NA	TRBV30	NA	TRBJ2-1	TGTGCCTGGAATAGAGGCTCTGGCAATGAGCAGTTCTTC	CAWNRGSGNEQFF
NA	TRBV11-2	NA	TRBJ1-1	TGTGCCAGCAGCTTAGGGGGCAGCATGAACACTGAAGCTTTCTTT	CASSLGGSMNTEAFF
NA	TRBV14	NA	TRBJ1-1	TGTGCCAGCAGCCAAGAAGGGGCCTCGATGACTGAAGCTTTCTTT	CASSQEGASMTEAFF
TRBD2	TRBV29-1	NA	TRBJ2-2	TGCAGCGTATCGGCTAGCGGGAGCTTCACCGGGGAGCTGTTTTTT	CSVSASGSFTGELFF
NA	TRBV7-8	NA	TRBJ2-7	TGTGCCAGCAGCTTAGTAGTGTACGAGCAGTACTTC	CASSLVVYEQYF
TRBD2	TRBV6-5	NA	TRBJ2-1	TGTGCCAGCAGTTATGTAGCGGGAGGTTTCAATGAGCAGTTCTTC	CASSYVAGGFNEQFF
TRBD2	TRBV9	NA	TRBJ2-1	TGTGCCAGCAGCGTAGCGGGAGGTACCTCGGATGAGCAGTTCTTC	CASSVAGGTSDEQFF
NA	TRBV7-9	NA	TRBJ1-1	TGTGCCAGCAGCTTCGGCGCGGCCGGGACACTGAACACTGAAGCTTTCTTT	CASSFGAAGTLNTEAFF
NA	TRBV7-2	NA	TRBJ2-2	TGTGCCAGCAGCAAAACTAGTGGAGGGGGCACCGGGGAGCTGTTTTTT	CASSKTSGGGTGELFF
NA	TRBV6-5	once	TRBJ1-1	TGTGCCAGCAGTGACGTACCGGGACGGGAAGCTTTCTTT	CASSDVPGREAFF
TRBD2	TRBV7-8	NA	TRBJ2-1	TGTGCCAGCAGCCCCCCGGGAGCGGGAGTTGTCAACAATGAGCAGTTCTTC	CASSPPGAGVVNNEQFF
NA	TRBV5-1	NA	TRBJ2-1	TGCGCCAGCAGCTTGGTCTTGCGGGGGGGACAGGGGAACAATGAGCAGTTCTTC	CASSLVLRGGQGNNEQFF
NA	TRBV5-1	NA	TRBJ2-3	TGCGCCAGCAGCTTGCGGGCTGGGAGTCCAGATACGCAGTATTTT	CASSLRAGSPDTQYF
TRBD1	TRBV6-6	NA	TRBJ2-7	TGTGCCACCGACGGACAGGGTAACTCCTACGAGCAGTACTTC	CATDGQGNSYEQYF
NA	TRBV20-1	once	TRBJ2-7	TGCAGTGCTAGAGATTGGCGGGATACGAACTTC	CSARDWRDTNF
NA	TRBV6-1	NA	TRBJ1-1	TGTGCCAGCAGTGATGCCCCCCACCCGAACACTGAAGCTTTCTTT	CASSDAPHPNTEAFF
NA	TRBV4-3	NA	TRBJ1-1	TGCGCCAGCAGCCAAGATCTTAACAGCCAAGCTTTCTTT	CASSQDLNSQAFF
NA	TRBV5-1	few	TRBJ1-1	TGCGCCAGCAGCACGGGACCCCGAGCTGAAGCTTTCTTT	CASSTGPRAEAFF
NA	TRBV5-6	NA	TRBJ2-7	TGTGCCAGCAGCCCCGGAACCTCCGAGGTGGCCTACGAGCAGTACTTC	CASSPGTSEVAYEQYF
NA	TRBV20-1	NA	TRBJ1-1	TGCAGTGCCTTAATGAACACTGAAGCTTTCTTT	CSALMNTEAFF
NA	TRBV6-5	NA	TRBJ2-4	TGTGCCAGCAGTTTCACGGCGGGACCGGCAAACATTCAGTACTTC	CASSFTAGPANIQYF
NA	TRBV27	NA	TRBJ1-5	TGTGCCAGCGGGTTTAGTCAGCCCCAGCATTTT	CASGFSQPQHF
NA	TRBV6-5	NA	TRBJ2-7	TGTGCCAGCAGTTACACCCAGGGGGGGCGGGAGCAGTACTTC	CASSYTQGGREQYF
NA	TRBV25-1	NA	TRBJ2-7	TGTGCCAGCAGTGGAGGGGGTCACTACGAGCAGTACTTC	CASSGGGHYEQYF
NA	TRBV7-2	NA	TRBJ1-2	TGTGCCAGCAGCTTAGAGATGGGCGGCTACACCTTC	CASSLEMGGYTF
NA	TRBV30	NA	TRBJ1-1	TGTGCCTGGAGTGGATACCCGAGACTGACTGAAGCTTTCTTT	CAWSGYPRLTEAFF
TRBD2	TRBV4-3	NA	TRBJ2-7	TGCGCCAGCAGCCAAGATTCCCCAACTAGCGGGTATTCCTACGAGCAGTACTTC	CASSQDSPTSGYSYEQYF
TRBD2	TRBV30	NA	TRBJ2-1	TGTGCCTGGAGTAAACTAGCGGGAGTCCGGGCCAATGAGCAGTTCTTC	CAWSKLAGVRANEQFF
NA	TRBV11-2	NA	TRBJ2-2	TGTGCCAGCAGCGTAGACAGGACCGGGGAGCTGTTTTTT	CASSVDRTGELFF
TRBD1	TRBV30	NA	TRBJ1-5	TGTGCCTGGAGTGTACAGGGGAATCAGCCCCAGCATTTT	CAWSVQGNQPQHF
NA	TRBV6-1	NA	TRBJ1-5	TGTGCCAGCAGCGAGACAGGCAATCAGCCCCAGCATTTT	CASSETGNQPQHF
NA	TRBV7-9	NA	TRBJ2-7	TGTGCCAGCAGCTTAGCGGTCTACGAGCAGTACTTC	CASSLAVYEQYF
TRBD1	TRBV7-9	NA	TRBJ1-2	TGTGCCAGCAGCCCAGGGACAGGGGGCTTTGGCTACACCTTC	CASSPGTGGFGYTF
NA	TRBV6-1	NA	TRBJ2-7	TGTGCCAGCATGAACCCCGGGAACGAGCAGTACTTC	CASMNPGNEQYF
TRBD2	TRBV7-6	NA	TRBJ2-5	TGTGCCAGCAGCTTAGGCCTAGCGGGAGAGACCCAGTACTTC	CASSLGLAGETQYF
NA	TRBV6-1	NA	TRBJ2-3	TGTGCCAGCAGCGAGAGGACCCCTAGCACAGATACGCAGTATTTT	CASSERTPSTDTQYF
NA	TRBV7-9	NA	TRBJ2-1	TGTGCCAGCAGCTTAAGTAGGGGTGAGCAGTTCTTC	CASSLSRGEQFF
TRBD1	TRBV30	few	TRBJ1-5	TGTGCCTGGGAGGACAGGGAAGGCCAGCCCCAGCATTTT	CAWEDREGQPQHF
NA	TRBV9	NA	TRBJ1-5	TGTGCCAGCAGCGTAGGTGGGGGCAATCAGCCCCAGCATTTT	CASSVGGGNQPQHF
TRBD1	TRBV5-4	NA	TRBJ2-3	TGTGCCAGCAGAAGTAAAACAGGGGGCTCCGCACAGAGTACGCAGTATTTT	CASRSKTGGSAQSTQYF
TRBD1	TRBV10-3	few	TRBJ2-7	TGTGCCATCAGTGAGTCTGATGGACAGGCCGTCTCCTACGAGCAGTACTTC	CAISESDGQAVSYEQYF
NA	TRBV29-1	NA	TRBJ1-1	TGCAGCGTGGGGAACACTGAAGCTTTCTTT	CSVGNTEAFF
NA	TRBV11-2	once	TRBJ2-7	TGTGCCAGCAGCTTACTTAATATCGCCTACGAGCAGTACTTC	CASSLLNIAYEQYF